A selection of T cell receptor beta chains follows, all from one sample in a study of blood T cell repertoires in COVID-19. Sequencing used immunoSEQ multiplex PCR; TCRdb keeps in-frame clones, though not all of them. The sample consists of around 130,000 clones, roughly 80% of them appearing once. The sequenced sample consisted of PBMCs or T cells enriched from blood (not recorded which). Receptors originate from a man aged 25-45 years who had recovered from COVID-19. The conserved cysteine and the conserved F or W are not part of the CDR3 here.

V gene	J gene	CDR3 protein
TRBV7-6	TRBJ2-1	ASSSLAGGSNEQF
TRBV19	TRBJ2-7	ASSVDSFPYEQY
TRBV19	TRBJ1-1	ASTTGFMNTEAF
TRBV9	TRBJ2-3	ASSVVQSTDTQY
TRBV19	TRBJ1-3	ASSNPRGNSGNTIY
TRBV4-1	TRBJ2-6	ASSPAGTTISGANVLT
TRBV7-2	TRBJ1-5	ASSLVRGSENQPQH
TRBV6-5	TRBJ1-1	ASSRQVNTEAF
TRBV23-1	TRBJ2-4	ASSQYIREGKNIQY
TRBV5-4	TRBJ1-2	ASSQAPGMGGYT
TRBV6-6	TRBJ2-1	ASSRGLRTGEFDEQF
TRBV19	TRBJ1-4	ASSIGPAAHNEKLF
TRBV5-1	TRBJ1-1	ASSFSGGTEAF
TRBV27	TRBJ1-2	ASSLSNKNYGYT
TRBV4-2	TRBJ2-3	ASSQDRQGSTDTQY
TRBV27	TRBJ2-1	ASSLWGLAGNYNEQF
TRBV3-1/TRBV3-2	TRBJ1-1	ASSHRTGETEAF
TRBV5-1	TRBJ2-7	ASSTRTSSSEQY
TRBV29-1	TRBJ1-1	SVGGSAARNTEAF
TRBV19	TRBJ1-5	ASSTGSSLSQPQH
TRBV19	TRBJ1-1	ASRDLKAEAF
TRBV4-2	TRBJ2-2	ASSQDLGTSTGELF
TRBV4-1	TRBJ2-3	ASRTSGGTDTQY
TRBV2	TRBJ1-1	AGEDIDTEAF
TRBV25-1	TRBJ2-1	ASSELTAGGEQF
TRBV9	TRBJ2-5	ASSVDRWQETQY
TRBV7-9	TRBJ2-1	ASSFQYNEQF
TRBV11-2	TRBJ1-2	ASSSGQGNYGYT
TRBV5-1	TRBJ2-5	ASSYSGAHQETQY
TRBV6-6	TRBJ2-7	ASSRTSTSEQY
TRBV2	TRBJ1-1	ASSEYRGRSEAF
TRBV11-2	TRBJ1-4	ASSLEAGGYEKLF
TRBV4-1	TRBJ2-1	ASSQDRGTHNEQF
TRBV2	TRBJ2-2	ASSGQGNTGELF
TRBV27	TRBJ2-2	ASSYGGGPSGELF
TRBV19	TRBJ2-3	ASSNRLADTQY
TRBV24-1	TRBJ2-5	ATSAGGGLSEETQY
TRBV6-4	TRBJ2-2	ASSPGTSGIRELF
TRBV4-1	TRBJ2-1	ASSFLITSGRSDEQF
TRBV28	TRBJ1-2	ASSQGQGDGYT